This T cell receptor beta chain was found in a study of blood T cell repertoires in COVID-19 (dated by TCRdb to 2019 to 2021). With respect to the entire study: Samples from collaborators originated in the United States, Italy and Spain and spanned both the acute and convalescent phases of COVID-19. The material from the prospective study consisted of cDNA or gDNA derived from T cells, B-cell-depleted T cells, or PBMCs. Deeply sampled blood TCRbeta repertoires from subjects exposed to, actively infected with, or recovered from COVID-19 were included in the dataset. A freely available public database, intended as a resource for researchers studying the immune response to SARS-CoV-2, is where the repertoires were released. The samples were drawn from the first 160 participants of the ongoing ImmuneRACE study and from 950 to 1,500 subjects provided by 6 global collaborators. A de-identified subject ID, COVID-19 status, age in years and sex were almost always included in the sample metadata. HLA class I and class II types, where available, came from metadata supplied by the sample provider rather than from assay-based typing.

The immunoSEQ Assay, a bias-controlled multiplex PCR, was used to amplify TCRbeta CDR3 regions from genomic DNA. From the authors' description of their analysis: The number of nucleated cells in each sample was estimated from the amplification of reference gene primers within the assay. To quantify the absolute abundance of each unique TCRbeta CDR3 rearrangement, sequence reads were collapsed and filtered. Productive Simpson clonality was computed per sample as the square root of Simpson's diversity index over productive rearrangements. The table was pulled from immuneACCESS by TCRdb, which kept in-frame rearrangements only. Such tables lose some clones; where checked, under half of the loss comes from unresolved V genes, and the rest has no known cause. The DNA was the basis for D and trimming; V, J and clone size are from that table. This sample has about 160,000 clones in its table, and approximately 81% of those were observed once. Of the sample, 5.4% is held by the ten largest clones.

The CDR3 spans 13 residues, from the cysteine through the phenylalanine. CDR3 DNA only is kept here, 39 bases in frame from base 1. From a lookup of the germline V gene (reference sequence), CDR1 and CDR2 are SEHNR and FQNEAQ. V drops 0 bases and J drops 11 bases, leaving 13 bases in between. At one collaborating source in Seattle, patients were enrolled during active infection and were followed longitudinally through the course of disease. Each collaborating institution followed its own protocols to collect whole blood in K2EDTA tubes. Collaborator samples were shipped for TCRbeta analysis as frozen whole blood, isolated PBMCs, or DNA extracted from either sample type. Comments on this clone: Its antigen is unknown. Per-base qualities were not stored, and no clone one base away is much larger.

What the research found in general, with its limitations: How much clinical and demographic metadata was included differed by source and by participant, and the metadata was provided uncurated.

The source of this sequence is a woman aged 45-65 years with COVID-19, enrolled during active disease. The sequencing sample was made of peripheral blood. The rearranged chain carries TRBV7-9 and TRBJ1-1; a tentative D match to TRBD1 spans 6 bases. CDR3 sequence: CASSLATTGWAFF. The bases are TGTGCCAGCAGCTTAGCAACGACAGGTTGGGCTTTCTTT.